This T cell receptor beta chain was recorded in a study of blood T cell repertoires in COVID-19. Trimming stripped 0 bases from V and 0 bases from J, with 12 bases between. CDR1 is SGHRS, CDR2 YFSETQ, per germline. The CDR3 loop spans 17 amino acids. Sequencing was performed with immunoSEQ multiplex PCR; in TCRdb, only in-frame clones are kept and a portion is missing. The data contain over 200,000 clones, approximately 90% of them singletons. Enrollment of patients from Seattle took place during active infection, with longitudinal follow-up. This sequence originates from a man under 40 with COVID-19, enrolled during active disease. This chain connects TRBV5-1 to TRBJ2-2, with a possible D match to TRBD2 (5 bases). Sequenced: peripheral blood. CDR3 DNA sequence: TGCGCCAGCAGCTTGGGTCCAGCGGTGACGAACACCGGGGAGCTGTTTTTT. Its translation is CASSLGPAVTNTGELFF. Looking up the rest from reference TRBV5-1 and TRBJ2-2 gives the full variable domain: KAGVTQTPRYLIKTRGQQVTLSCSPISGHRSVSWYQQTPGQGLQFLFEYFSETQRNKGNFPGRFSGRQFSNSRSEMNVSTLELGDSALYLCASSLGPAVTNTGELFFGEGSRLTVL.